What follows are 21 T cell receptor beta chains derived from one specimen sequenced in a study of shared clonotypes between healthy human individuals. CD45RO negativity and positive selection for CCR7 defined naive CD8 cells, a population that excluded terminally differentiated effector memory CD45RA+ cells. Using immunoSEQ multiplex PCR, the repertoire was profiled, and TCRdb retains in-frame clones only, with some absent. The table lists around 2,000,000 clones, 85% to 95% of them singletons. Sequenced: naive CD8+ T cells from PBMCs. These receptors came from a young man in good health. Some clones in this sample may be carry-over from other donors' samples.

The rearrangement joins TRBV4-2 to TRBJ1-1, with 9 bases aligning to TRBD1. J gave up 3 bases and V 3 bases, and 2 bases lay outside the gene matches. The germline gives CDR1 LGHNA, CDR2 YNFKEQ. This CDR3 has 14 amino acids. CDR3 loop: CASSQRQGDTEAFF. In nucleotides, the CDR3 is TGTGCCAGCAGCCAGAGACAGGGGGACACTGAAGCTTTCTTT.

The rearrangement links TRBV6-1 to TRBJ2-1; 11 bases match TRBD2. Trimming cost V 6 bases and J 5 bases; bases outside gene matches: 18. In germline, CDR1 is MNHNS, CDR2 SASEGT. CDR3 size: 19 residues. CDR3 in DNA: TGTGCCAGCAGAGAAATTTGGGGGACCGGGACTAGCGGAGACAATGAGCAGTTCTTC. Translation: CASREIWGTGTSGDNEQFF.

On this clone: This same CDR3 is encoded by further DNA sequences in the sample. The chain recombines TRBV27 with TRBJ2-7; 7 nucleotides match TRBD1. CDR1 and CDR2 (germline): MNHEY, SMNVEV (reference sequence). Losses at the gene ends were 4 bases for V and 2 bases for J; bases not matched to a gene: 5. CDR3 size: 14 residues. The CDR3 DNA reads as TGTGCCAGCAGTTGGGGCAGGGGGACCTACGAGCAGTACTTC. It translates to CASSWGRGTYEQYF.

The J gene is TRBJ2-2, the V gene TRBV27, with no clear D. Germline lookup yields CDR1 MNHEY and CDR2 SMNVEV (reference sequence). The V gene lost 4 bases and the J gene lost 3 bases, with 9 bases spanning the gap. The CDR3 extends over 14 amino acids. The DNA of the CDR3 is TGTGCCAGCAGTTCACTCATCGACACCGGGGAGCTGTTTTTT. Protein: CASSSLIDTGELFF.

The genes are TRBV4-1 and TRBJ1-5; D unclear. V lost 4 bases and J lost 6, with 10 bases in between. This CDR3 has 13 residues. Germline values: CDR1 MGHRA, CDR2 YSYEKL. For the CDR3, the DNA is TGCGCCAGCAGCCGGAGAGGAGGTCAGCCCCAGCATTTT. Translation gives CASSRRGGQPQHF.

The V call is TRBV27, the J call TRBJ1-2, with TRBD1 as a possible D gene (5 bases). The CDR3 has 12 amino acids. V was clipped by 4 bases and J by 6 bases, with 9 bases between them. The germline CDR1 and CDR2 sequences are MNHEY and SMNVEV (reference sequence). The CDR3 bases are TGTGCCAGCAGTTCCGCGGGGGATGGCTACACCTTC. Translating it yields CASSSAGDGYTF.

This clone has a single count. V usage is TRBV13 and J usage is TRBJ2-6, with D tentatively TRBD1 or TRBD2 (5 bases each). Germline CDR1 and CDR2: PRHDT and FYEKMQ (reference sequence). This CDR3 is built from 15 residues. V lost 7 bases, J lost 0 bases, and 10 bases lay in between. The CDR3 sequence: CASTEGSSGANVLTF. The CDR3 DNA follows: TGTGCCAGCACCGAGGGGAGCTCTGGGGCCAACGTCCTGACTTTC.

This chain joins TRBV27 and TRBJ2-1, with TRBD2 matching 9 bases. Germline V gene lookup returns CDR1 MNHEY and CDR2 SMNVEV (reference sequence). The ends lost 7 bases at V and 4 bases at J; junction bases unmatched: 11. This CDR3 is built from 16 residues. The CDR3 sequence: CASNPISGSTYNEQFF. The CDR3 region has the DNA TGTGCCAGCAATCCCATTAGCGGGAGTACGTACAATGAGCAGTTCTTC.

This clone was recorded only once. J is TRBJ1-2 and V is TRBV30, with TRBD1 as a possible D gene (6 bases). The germline gives CDR1 GTSNPN, CDR2 SVGIG (reference sequence). The CDR3 is 10 amino acids. The V gene lost 8 bases and the J gene lost 6 bases, with 10 bases spanning the gap. The CDR3 sequence: CAEGVNGYTF. CDR3 coding DNA: TGTGCCGAGGGGGTGAATGGCTACACCTTC.

This rearrangement joins TRBV7-9 to TRBJ2-5, with 7 bases identical to TRBD2. The J segment lost 0 bases and the V segment lost 4 bases, leaving 5 bases of the junction unmatched. Germline lookup yields CDR1 SEHNR and CDR2 FQNEAQ (reference sequence). The CDR3 spans 15 residues. The DNA of the CDR3 is TGTGCCAGCAGCTCCTCTAGCGGACACCAAGAGACCCAGTACTTC. It specifies CASSSSSGHQETQYF.

The chain couples TRBV27 to TRBJ2-3; D is uncertain. Germline V CDR1 and CDR2: MNHEY, SMNVEV (reference sequence). V lost 4 bases and J 3 bases, leaving 8 bases between the germline ends. This CDR3 is built from 13 residues. In DNA form, the CDR3 reads TGTGCCAGCAGTTCCCTATTTACAGATACGCAGTATTTT. Translated: CASSSLFTDTQYF.

CDR3 nucleotide sequence: TGTGCCAGCAGTGAAGTAGCGGCAGCGACTAACTATGGCTACACCTTC. Its protein is CASSEVAAATNYGYTF. The rearrangement uses TRBV2 and TRBJ1-2, with D hard to call. The CDR3 is made up of 16 amino acids. Looked up from germline, CDR1 is SNHLY and CDR2 is FYNNEI. Trimming pared 1 base from V and 0 bases from J, leaving 12 bases between.

The CDR3 DNA reads TGCGCCAGCAGCCAAGATCAGGTGACGGGACCTGGAAACACCATATATTTT. Amino acid sequence: CASSQDQVTGPGNTIYF. The V and J genes are TRBV4-1 and TRBJ1-3; the D gene is possibly TRBD1 (5 bases). From germline, CDR1 is MGHRA and CDR2 YSYEKL. Trimming shortened V by 0 bases and J by 2 bases, and 14 bases separated the two germline ends. CDR3 length: 17 amino acids.

The rearrangement uses TRBV7-2 and TRBJ2-7, with D possibly TRBD2 on 5 matching bases. The length of the CDR3 is 14 residues. The germline V gene has CDR1 SGHTA and CDR2 FQGNSA. With 1 base removed from V and 4 bases from J, the gap between germline ends came to 11 bases. In DNA form, the CDR3 reads TGTGCCAGCAGCTTAGTAGCGTCTTCTTACGAGCAGTACTTC. Translating gives CASSLVASSYEQYF. Full variable domain (remainder filled in from reference TRBV7-2 and TRBJ2-7): GAGVSQSPSNKVTEKGKDVELRCDPISGHTALYWYRQSLGQGLEFLIYFQGNSAPDKSGLPSDRFSAERTGGSVSTLTIQRTQQEDSAVYLCASSLVASSYEQYFGPGTRLTVT.

This sequence joins TRBV6-4 and TRBJ1-5; TRBD1 matches at 8 bases. This CDR3 region has 14 residues. Germline loops: CDR1 MRHNA, CDR2 SNTAGT. The V gene end was trimmed by 3 bases and the J gene end by 4 bases; junction bases not matched to a gene: 2. CDR3: CASSETGVNQPQHF. The DNA of the CDR3 is TGTGCCAGCAGTGAGACAGGGGTGAATCAGCCCCAGCATTTT.

The genes are TRBV19 and TRBJ2-5, with D possibly being TRBD2 (5 bases). This CDR3 comprises 15 residues. Germline loops: CDR1 LNHDA, CDR2 SQIVND (reference sequence). Between the trimmed V and J ends, which lost 3 bases and 5 bases, there was a span of 16 bases. DNA for the CDR3: TGTGCCAGTAGTATCAACAGCCCCCGAGGGGAGACCCAGTACTTC. Its protein product is CASSINSPRGETQYF.

V usage is TRBV10-3 and J usage is TRBJ2-5; TRBD2 agrees at 8 bases. The J call is uncertain, as TRBJ2-7 better fits the DNA end. The CDR3 sequence is 14 residues long. Per germline, CDR1 ENHRY and CDR2 SYGVKD. DNA of the CDR3: TGTGCCACTTCCGATAGCGGGATTCTGAACGAGCAGTACTTC. It encodes CATSDSGILNEQYF.

V and J are TRBV11-3 and TRBJ2-1; no clear D. Per the germline V gene, CDR1 is SGHNT and CDR2 is YENEEA. V was trimmed by 5 bases and J by 9 bases, leaving 14 bases between them. The CDR3 runs 13 residues. The CDR3 reads CASSQGPTSEQFF. Written as DNA, the CDR3 is TGTGCCAGCAGCCAAGGACCAACCTCTGAGCAGTTCTTC.

The rearrangement uses TRBV25-1 and TRBJ1-5; D is unclear. The V end was cut by 6 bases, the J end by 3 bases, with 9 bases between. The CDR3 is 13 residues long. Germline V gene data show CDR1 as MGHDK and CDR2 as SYGVNS. The CDR3 DNA follows: TGTGCCAGCAGCAGGAGCACCAATCAGCCCCAGCATTTT. Protein product: CASSRSTNQPQHF. The whole variable domain, filled in from reference TRBV25-1 and TRBJ1-5, reads EADIYQTPRYLVIGTGKKITLECSQTMGHDKMYWYQQDPGMELHLIHYSYGVNSTEKGDLSSESTVSRIRTEHFPLTLESARPSHTSQYLCASSRSTNQPQHFGDGTRLSIL.

The chain joins TRBV14 to TRBJ2-7, with D possibly matching TRBD2 (5 bases). There are 16 residues in the CDR3. The V and J ends lost 4 bases and 2 bases respectively, with 18 bases between them. Germline lookup yields CDR1 SGHDN and CDR2 FVKESK. The CDR3 DNA reads TGTGCCAGCAGCCGGAAAGCGGTCAGAACCACCTACGAGCAGTACTTC. This sequence encodes CASSRKAVRTTYEQYF.

This chain links TRBV25-1 with TRBJ2-7; 7 bases map to TRBD2. The CDR3 extends over 13 amino acids. Germline V gives CDR1 MGHDK, CDR2 SYGVNS. V trimming: 6 bases; J trimming: 6 bases; junction bases outside the gene matches: 8. This chain's CDR3 is CASRAPTGGEQYF. The CDR3 region has the DNA TGTGCCAGCAGGGCCCCCACGGGAGGCGAGCAGTACTTC.